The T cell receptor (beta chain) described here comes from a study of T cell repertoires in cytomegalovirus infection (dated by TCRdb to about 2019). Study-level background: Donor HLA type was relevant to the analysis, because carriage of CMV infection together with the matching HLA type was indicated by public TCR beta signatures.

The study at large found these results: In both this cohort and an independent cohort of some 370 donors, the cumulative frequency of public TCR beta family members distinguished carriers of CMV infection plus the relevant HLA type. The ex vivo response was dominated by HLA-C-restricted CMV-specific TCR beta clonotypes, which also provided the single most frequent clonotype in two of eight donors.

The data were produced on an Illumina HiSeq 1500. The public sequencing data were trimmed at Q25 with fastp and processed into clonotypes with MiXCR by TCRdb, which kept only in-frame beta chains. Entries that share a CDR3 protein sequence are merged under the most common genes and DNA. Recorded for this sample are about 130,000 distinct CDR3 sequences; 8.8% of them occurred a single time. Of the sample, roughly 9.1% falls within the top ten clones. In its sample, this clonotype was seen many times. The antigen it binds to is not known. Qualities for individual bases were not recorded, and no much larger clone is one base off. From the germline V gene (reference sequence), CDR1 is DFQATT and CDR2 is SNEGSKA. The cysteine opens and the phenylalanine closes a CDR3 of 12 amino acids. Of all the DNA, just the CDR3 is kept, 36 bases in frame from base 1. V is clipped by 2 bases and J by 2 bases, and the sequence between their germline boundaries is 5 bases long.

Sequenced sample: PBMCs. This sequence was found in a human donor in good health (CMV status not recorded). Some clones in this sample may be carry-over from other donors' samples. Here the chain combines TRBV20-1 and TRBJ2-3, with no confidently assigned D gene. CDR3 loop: CSARYLTDTQYF. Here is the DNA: TGCAGTGCTAGATACCTCACAGATACGCAGTATTTT.